Listed below are T cell receptor beta chains from one sample, sequenced in a study of T cells in Graves' hyperthyroidism and ophthalmopathy. From the multiplex PCR reads, TCRdb called clonotypes with MiXCR, one entry per CDR3 protein. Found here are approximately 380,000 distinct CDR3 sequences, 19% of them singletons; the top ten hold approximately 4%. Specimen: blood. Every receptor here comes from a woman aged 18-30 years with Graves' hyperthyroidism. The CDR3 runs from the conserved cysteine through the conserved F or W. The order of the fields is CDR3 length, J gene, clone size, D gene, V gene, CDR3 DNA, CDR3 protein. A D gene is named only where the DNA matches it firmly. Not all rows give a size; the values are once, few, many and, for expanded clones, a class.

14 | TRBJ1-1 | many | NA | TRBV29-1 | TGCAGCGGTGCTACTGGAGGGGGGAACACTGAAGCTTTCTTT | CSGATGGGNTEAFF
13 | TRBJ1-1 | many | NA | TRBV6-1 | TGTGCCAGCAGCGAGGGGCTGAACACTGAAGCTTTCTTT | CASSEGLNTEAFF
10 | TRBJ2-1 | NA | NA | TRBV6-5 | TGTGCCAGCAGTTCGGATGAGCAGTTCTTC | CASSSDEQFF
15 | TRBJ2-7 | many | NA | TRBV6-5 | TGTGCCAGCAGTTACTCATGGAGGAGCTCCTACGAGCAGTACTTC | CASSYSWRSSYEQYF
16 | TRBJ2-4 | many | NA | TRBV6-8 | TGTGCCAGCAGTACCAGACAGGTCTTAGCCAAAAACATTCAGTACTTC | CASSTRQVLAKNIQYF
15 | TRBJ2-2 | NA | TRBD1 | TRBV5-1 | TGCGCCAGCAGCTTTTGGACAGGGCTTTCCGGGGAGCTGTTTTTT | CASSFWTGLSGELFF
16 | TRBJ2-5 | few | NA | TRBV6-2/TRBV6-3 | TGTGCCAGCAGTTACTCGATTCGGGCGGGCACAGAGACCCAGTACTTC | CASSYSIRAGTETQYF
13 | TRBJ2-7 | NA | NA | TRBV27 | TGTGCCAGCAGCAAGGGGGACTCCTACGAGCAGTACTTC | CASSKGDSYEQYF
18 | TRBJ1-3 | many | NA | TRBV12-5 | TGTGCTAGTGGTTTGGTATTGGGACCCCGGGTTCCTGGAAACACCATATATTTT | CASGLVLGPRVPGNTIYF
14 | TRBJ2-4 | many | TRBD2 | TRBV7-2 | TGTGCCAGCAGCCCGCTAGCGGGGGGGGGCATTCAGTACTTC | CASSPLAGGGIQYF
16 | TRBJ1-2 | many | TRBD1 | TRBV7-8 | TGTGCCAGCAGCTTAGCGGTTGGACAGGATATCTATGGCTACACCTTC | CASSLAVGQDIYGYTF
12 | TRBJ1-5 | NA | NA | TRBV4-1 | TGCGCCAGCGGGCGATGGGGTCAGCCCCAGCATTTT | CASGRWGQPQHF
15 | TRBJ2-2 | many | NA | TRBV6-2/TRBV6-3 | TGTGCCAGCAGAAGTCTTTACTCGGGGGCCGGGGAGCTGTTTTTT | CASRSLYSGAGELFF
13 | TRBJ1-1 | many | NA | TRBV4-1 | TGCGCCAGCAGCCAGCGGCTTAGGGGGGAAGCTTTCTTT | CASSQRLRGEAFF
16 | TRBJ2-5 | many | TRBD2 | TRBV7-2 | TGTGCCAGCAGCTTAGTAGCGGGGGAGATCCAAGAGACCCAGTACTTC | CASSLVAGEIQETQYF
14 | TRBJ2-7 | many | NA | TRBV7-2 | TGTGCCAGCAGCCCCAGTTCTGGGGACTACGAGCAGTACTTC | CASSPSSGDYEQYF
15 | TRBJ1-5 | many | NA | TRBV2 | TGTGCCAGCAGTGTGGGAGGGGGGGGCAATCAGCCCCAGCATTTT | CASSVGGGGNQPQHF